The rows below give T cell receptor beta chains drawn from one sample of a study of blood T cell repertoires in COVID-19. Using immunoSEQ multiplex PCR, the repertoire was profiled, and TCRdb retains in-frame clones only, with some absent. The data show under 150,000 clones, roughly 82% seen once. Sequenced: peripheral blood. The source is a man at least 80 years old with acute or convalescent COVID-19. Each CDR3 is given with its conserved first and last residue. D genes are given only for firm matches. Not all rows give a size; the values are once, few, many and, for expanded clones, a class.

size | D | length | J | V | CDR3 | DNA
. | . | 15 | TRBJ2-1 | TRBV5-1 | CASSLTGNSYNEQFF | TGCGCCAGCAGCTTAACCGGGAACTCCTACAATGAGCAGTTCTTC
. | TRBD1 | 15 | TRBJ2-1 | TRBV11-2 | CASSLGSTGNNEQFF | TGTGCCAGCAGCTTAGGATCGACAGGGAACAATGAGCAGTTCTTC
few | . | 14 | TRBJ2-5 | TRBV7-9 | CASSLVQGQETQYF | TGTGCCAGCAGCTTAGTTCAGGGCCAAGAGACCCAGTACTTC
few | . | 17 | TRBJ2-1 | TRBV4-3 | CASSQDFWGPLPNEQFF | TGCGCCAGCAGCCAAGATTTCTGGGGGCCTCTACCCAATGAGCAGTTCTTC
. | . | 14 | TRBJ1-5 | TRBV11-2 | CASSFLGQGQPQHF | TGTGCCAGCAGCTTTTTGGGGCAGGGTCAGCCCCAGCATTTT
. | TRBD1 | 15 | TRBJ2-3 | TRBV7-2 | CASSFRVQGGDTQYF | TGTGCCAGCAGCTTCCGGGTACAGGGGGGAGATACGCAGTATTTT
. | . | 15 | TRBJ1-4 | TRBV7-9 | CASSQPQGRAEKLFF | TGTGCCAGCAGCCAGCCTCAGGGGAGGGCAGAAAAACTGTTTTTT
. | . | 13 | TRBJ2-7 | TRBV27 | CASSSTVSYEQYF | TGTGCCAGCAGCTCGACAGTTTCCTACGAGCAGTACTTC
. | . | 14 | TRBJ1-4 | TRBV6-6 | CASIATVENEKLFF | TGTGCCAGCATCGCGACAGTAGAGAATGAAAAACTGTTTTTT
. | TRBD1 | 14 | TRBJ1-3 | TRBV5-1 | CASSLGDRGNTIYF | TGCGCCAGCAGCTTGGGGGACAGGGGAAACACCATATATTTT
. | . | 15 | TRBJ2-4 | TRBV18 | CASSPAGGAKNIQYF | TGTGCCAGCTCACCCGCGGGCGGGGCCAAAAACATTCAGTACTTC
. | . | 16 | TRBJ2-2 | TRBV7-3 | CASSLKAQGTGGELFF | TGTGCCAGCAGCTTAAAGGCGCAGGGGACGGGCGGGGAGCTGTTTTTT
. | . | 16 | TRBJ1-6 | TRBV10-3 | CAISELESSYNSPLHF | TGTGCCATCAGTGAGTTGGAGAGCTCCTATAATTCACCCCTCCACTTT
. | . | 11 | TRBJ2-5 | TRBV5-4 | CASSYGETQYF | TGTGCCAGCAGCTACGGAGAGACCCAGTACTTC
. | TRBD1 | 19 | TRBJ2-7 | TRBV12-5 | CASGTKPARGQGEGYEQYF | TGTGCTAGTGGTACTAAGCCCGCTAGAGGACAGGGCGAAGGGTACGAGCAGTACTTC
. | . | 13 | TRBJ1-2 | TRBV2 | CARQVEQDYGYTF | TGTGCCAGACAGGTTGAGCAGGACTATGGCTACACCTTC
. | TRBD1 | 15 | TRBJ1-6 | TRBV2 | CASSQDRVPNSPLHF | TGTGCCAGCAGTCAAGACAGGGTTCCCAATTCACCCCTCCACTTT
. | TRBD1 | 13 | TRBJ2-3 | TRBV14 | CASSLQTGTAQYF | TGTGCCAGCAGTCTACAGACAGGGACCGCCCAGTATTTT
. | TRBD2 | 15 | TRBJ2-5 | TRBV7-2 | CASSFLRGAEETQYF | TGTGCCAGCAGTTTTCTGCGGGGGGCTGAAGAGACCCAGTACTTC
. | . | 14 | TRBJ2-1 | TRBV4-2 | CASSQDGRGVEQFF | TGTGCCAGCAGCCAAGACGGCAGGGGGGTTGAGCAGTTCTTC
. | TRBD1 | 12 | TRBJ1-1 | TRBV7-3 | CASSTRTGEAFF | TGTGCCAGCAGCACCCGGACAGGGGAAGCTTTCTTT
. | . | 13 | TRBJ2-7 | TRBV4-2 | CASSQVGPYEQYF | TGTGCCAGCAGCCAAGTTGGGCCCTACGAGCAGTACTTC
. | . | 12 | TRBJ2-5 | TRBV7-2 | CASSHQSETQYF | TGTGCCAGCAGCCATCAATCGGAGACCCAATACTTC
. | . | 16 | TRBJ1-5 | TRBV28 | CATSTRVGGQSEPQHF | TGTGCCACCTCCACTCGGGTTGGGGGACAATCAGAGCCCCAGCATTTT
. | TRBD1 | 17 | TRBJ2-5 | TRBV28 | CASSSGGQGARGETQYF | TGTGCCAGCAGTTCGGGGGGACAGGGGGCTCGCGGGGAGACCCAGTACTTC
many | . | 13 | TRBJ1-1 | TRBV15 | CATSRQSNTEAFF | TGTGCCACCAGCAGACAGTCGAACACTGAAGCTTTCTTT
. | TRBD1 | 12 | TRBJ1-1 | TRBV6-5 | CASSTRDSQAFF | TGTGCCAGCAGTACTCGGGACAGCCAAGCTTTCTTT
. | . | 15 | TRBJ1-5 | TRBV27 | CASSPLLSGNQPQHF | TGTGCCAGCAGTCCCCTCTTGTCGGGCAATCAGCCCCAGCATTTT
. | TRBD2 | 15 | TRBJ2-3 | TRBV9 | CASSVASGPRDTQYF | TGTGCCAGCAGCGTAGCTAGCGGGCCGAGAGATACGCAGTATTTT
. | . | 15 | TRBJ2-7 | TRBV6-5 | CASSYRPTTSLEQYF | TGTGCCAGCAGTTACCGGCCAACTACTAGCCTCGAGCAGTACTTC
. | TRBD1 | 14 | TRBJ1-6 | TRBV5-6 | CASSLRDRVSPLHF | TGTGCCAGCAGCCTGCGGGACAGGGTCTCACCCCTCCACTTT
. | TRBD1 | 16 | TRBJ2-2 | TRBV24-1 | CATSDLRTGNTGELFF | TGTGCCACCAGTGATCTGCGGACAGGGAACACCGGGGAGCTGTTTTTT
. | . | 14 | TRBJ1-5 | TRBV6-2/TRBV6-3 | CASSYDFSNQPQHF | TGTGCCAGCAGTTACGACTTTTCCAATCAGCCCCAGCATTTT
. | TRBD1 | 16 | TRBJ2-3 | TRBV29-1 | CSVEDGTGYSTDTQYF | TGCAGCGTTGAGGACGGGACAGGGTATAGCACAGATACGCAGTATTTT
. | TRBD1 | 15 | TRBJ1-1 | TRBV10-3 | CATGTAQSRGTEAFF | TGTGCCACCGGGACAGCGCAGAGCCGGGGCACTGAAGCTTTCTTT
. | . | 15 | TRBJ1-5 | TRBV15 | CATSRVSGVRQPQHF | TGTGCCACCAGCAGAGTTTCAGGGGTTCGCCAGCCCCAGCATTTT
few | . | 11 | TRBJ1-4 | TRBV6-1 | CASLDTEKLFF | TGTGCCAGCTTAGACACTGAAAAACTGTTTTTT
. | TRBD1 | 12 | TRBJ1-2 | TRBV19 | CAGSRGRYGYTF | TGTGCCGGGTCCAGGGGGCGTTATGGCTACACCTTC
few | TRBD1 | 13 | TRBJ2-7 | TRBV18 | CASSFRQGDEQYF | TGTGCCAGCTCATTCAGACAGGGGGACGAGCAGTACTTC
few | . | 13 | TRBJ1-2 | TRBV5-4 | CASSSSGIGGYTF | TGTGCCAGCAGCTCCTCGGGGATCGGTGGCTACACCTTC